This TCR beta chain originates from a study of T cell responses to AZD1222 COVID-19 vaccine. As for the study in general: Whether given at about 4 or about 12 weeks, second doses were pooled.

The protocol was immunoSEQ multiplex PCR, while the TCRdb copy is restricted to in-frame clones and leaves out a portion. The sample carries approximately 99,000 clones, approximately 90% recorded once. CDR3 size: 17 residues. The germline gives CDR1 LGHNA, CDR2 YNFKEQ. J gave up 0 bases and V 0 bases, and 6 bases lay outside the gene matches. The receptor was isolated from an adult in good health. The source material was peripheral blood, sampled on day 0 of AZD1222 vaccination. The chain joins TRBV4-2 to TRBJ1-2, with 8 bases matching TRBD1. CDR3 loop: CASSQDRSQGANYGYTF. In DNA, the CDR3 is TGTGCCAGCAGCCAAGACCGATCACAGGGGGCTAACTATGGCTACACCTTC.